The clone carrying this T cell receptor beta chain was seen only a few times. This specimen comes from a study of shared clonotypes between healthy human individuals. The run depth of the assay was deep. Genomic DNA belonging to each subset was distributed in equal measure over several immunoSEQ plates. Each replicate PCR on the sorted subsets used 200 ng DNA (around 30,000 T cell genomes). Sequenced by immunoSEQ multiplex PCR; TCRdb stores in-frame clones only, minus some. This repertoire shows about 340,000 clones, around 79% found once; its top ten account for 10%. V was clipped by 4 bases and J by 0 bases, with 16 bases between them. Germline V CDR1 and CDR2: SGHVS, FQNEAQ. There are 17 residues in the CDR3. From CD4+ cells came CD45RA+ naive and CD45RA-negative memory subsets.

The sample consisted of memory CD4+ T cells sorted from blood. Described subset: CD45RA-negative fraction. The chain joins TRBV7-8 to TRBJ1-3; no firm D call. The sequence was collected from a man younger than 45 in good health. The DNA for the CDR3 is TGTGCCAGCAGCTCGACCCCACAGAGATACTCTGGAAACACCATATATTTT. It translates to CASSSTPQRYSGNTIYF.